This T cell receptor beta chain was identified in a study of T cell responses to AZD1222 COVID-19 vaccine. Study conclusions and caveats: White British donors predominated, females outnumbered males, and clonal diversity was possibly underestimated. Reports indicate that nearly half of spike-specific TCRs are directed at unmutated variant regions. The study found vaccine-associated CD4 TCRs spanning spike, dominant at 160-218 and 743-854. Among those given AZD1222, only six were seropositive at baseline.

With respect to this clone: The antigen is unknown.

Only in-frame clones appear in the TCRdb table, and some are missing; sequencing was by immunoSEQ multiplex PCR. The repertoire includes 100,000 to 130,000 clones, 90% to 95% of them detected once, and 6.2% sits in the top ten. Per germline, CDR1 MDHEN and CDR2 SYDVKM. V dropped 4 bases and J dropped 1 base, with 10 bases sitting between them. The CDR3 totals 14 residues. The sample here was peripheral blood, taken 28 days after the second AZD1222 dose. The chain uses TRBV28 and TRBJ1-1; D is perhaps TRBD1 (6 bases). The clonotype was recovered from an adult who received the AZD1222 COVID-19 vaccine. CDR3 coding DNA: TGTGCCAGCAGTTCGACAGGACAGAACACTGAAGCTTTCTTT. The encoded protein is CASSSTGQNTEAFF.